The rows below give T cell receptor beta chains drawn from one sample of a study of PD-1 blockade in mismatch repair-deficient tumors. Profiling relied on immunoSEQ multiplex PCR, and the TCRdb table lists in-frame clones only, not all of them. The sample records under 85,000 clones, around 80% being singletons. The sample in question was peripheral blood, obtained 2 weeks after starting pembrolizumab. All receptors derive from an adult with mismatch repair-deficient cancer. Both conserved end residues are part of each CDR3. The D gene is left open where the match is weak. Size is stated for part of the rows, as once, few or many counts, or as a class when the clone is expanded.

clone_size j_call v_call d_call cdr3_aa cdr3_nt
. TRBJ1-1 TRBV11-2 TRBD1 CASSSPKGADTEAFF TGTGCCAGCAGTTCTCCCAAGGGGGCGGATACTGAAGCTTTCTTT
. TRBJ2-3 TRBV5-1 . CASSLEGGTPDTQYF TGCGCCAGCAGCTTGGAGGGGGGAACCCCAGATACGCAGTATTTT
. TRBJ2-3 TRBV11-2 TRBD1 CASSLGDRGRDTQYF TGTGCCAGCAGCTTAGGGGACAGGGGGCGAGATACGCAGTATTTT
. TRBJ2-2 TRBV30 TRBD2 CAWRGLAGESGELFF TGTGCCTGGAGAGGACTAGCGGGAGAAAGCGGGGAGCTGTTTTTT
. TRBJ1-2 TRBV18 . CASSPDGEGYTF TGTGCCAGCTCACCGGACGGGGAGGGCTACACCTTC
. TRBJ2-5 TRBV6-1 . CASRLNSVEETQYF TGTGCCAGCAGGCTAAATTCGGTAGAAGAGACCCAGTACTTC
. TRBJ2-5 TRBV15 . CATSGRPPTETQYF TGTGCCACCAGCGGTCGGCCCCCCACGGAGACCCAGTACTTC
. TRBJ1-1 TRBV11-3 TRBD1 CASSSPGLGGGTEAFF TGTGCCAGCAGCTCGCCTGGCCTAGGGGGCGGAACTGAAGCTTTCTTT
. TRBJ2-2 TRBV5-6 . CASSSAKGIGELFF TGTGCCAGCAGCTCAGCTAAGGGGATAGGGGAGCTGTTTTTT
few TRBJ2-7 TRBV19 . CASSFGQKYEQYF TGTGCCAGTAGTTTTGGACAGAAGTACGAGCAGTACTTC
. TRBJ1-2 TRBV30 . CAWSSRGYTF TGTGCCTGGAGTTCGCGGGGCTACACCTTC
. TRBJ2-7 TRBV6-5 . CASSPNRAEQYF TGTGCCAGCAGCCCAAACAGGGCCGAGCAGTACTTC
. TRBJ2-7 TRBV27 . CASSLSFTGSYEQYF TGTGCCAGCAGTTTATCTTTTACCGGGTCCTACGAGCAGTACTTC
. TRBJ2-3 TRBV7-3 . CASSPKQGYTDTQYF TGTGCCAGCAGCCCCAAACAGGGCTACACAGATACGCAGTATTTT
few TRBJ2-5 TRBV9 TRBD2 CASSFSGRPQETQYF TGTGCCAGCAGCTTCAGCGGGAGGCCACAAGAGACCCAGTACTTC
. TRBJ1-5 TRBV15 . CATTPGMEGSQPQHF TGTGCCACCACCCCGGGGATGGAGGGAAGTCAGCCCCAGCATTTT
once TRBJ2-7 TRBV5-5 . CASSLTSGSYEQYF TGTGCCAGCAGCTTGACATCAGGTTCCTACGAGCAGTACTTC
. TRBJ2-3 TRBV2 . CASSDPARTDTQYF TGTGCCAGCAGTGATCCGGCCCGCACAGATACGCAGTATTTT
. TRBJ1-2 TRBV30 . CAWSRGSSNYGYTF TGTGCCTGGAGCCGCGGGAGTTCTAACTATGGCTACACCTTC
few TRBJ2-7 TRBV19 . CASSMPGGPYEQYF TGTGCCAGTAGTATGCCAGGGGGGCCCTACGAGCAGTACTTC
few TRBJ1-2 TRBV6-5 TRBD1 CASTSGGTYGYTF TGTGCCAGCACGTCAGGGGGTACCTATGGCTACACCTTC
. TRBJ1-5 TRBV12-2 . CASRLICLGNSNQPQHF TGTGCAAGTCGCTTGATTTGCCTAGGGAATAGCAATCAGCCCCAGCATTTT
. TRBJ1-2 TRBV6-5 TRBD1 CASSYSEDRVLSYTF TGTGCCAGCAGTTACTCGGAGGACAGGGTATTATCCTACACCTTC
. TRBJ1-1 TRBV11-3 . CASSLGATNTEAFF TGTGCCAGCAGCTTGGGGGCGACGAACACTGAAGCTTTCTTT
. TRBJ2-3 TRBV9 . CASSPWTLADTQYF TGTGCCAGCAGCCCGTGGACTTTGGCAGATACGCAGTATTTT
. TRBJ2-1 TRBV11-3 TRBD2 CASSLGGLPLHEQFF TGTGCCAGCAGCTTAGGGGGACTACCCTTACATGAGCAGTTCTTC
. TRBJ2-7 TRBV11-3 . CASSLGTGEQYF TGTGCCAGCAGCTTAGGGACTGGGGAGCAGTACTTC
. TRBJ1-1 TRBV6-1 . CASSLFLDTEAFF TGTGCCAGCAGCCTTTTTTTGGACACTGAAGCTTTCTTT
. TRBJ1-2 TRBV5-1 . CASSLERAASYYGYTF TGCGCCAGCAGCTTGGAGAGGGCAGCCTCCTACTATGGCTACACCTTC
. TRBJ1-3 TRBV7-2 . CASSSPGPAGNTIYF TGTGCCAGCAGTTCACCAGGGCCAGCTGGAAACACCATATATTTT